The rows below give T cell receptor beta chains drawn from one sample of a study of human T cells and chemical hapten exposure. TCRdb called the RACE reads again in MiXCR, with one record for every CDR3 protein. The sample holds roughly 160,000 distinct CDR3 sequences, roughly 15% seen once. Sequenced here: whole blood, sampled in connection with sensitization to the hapten diphenylcyclopropenone (DPC). Every receptor here comes from a woman aged 30 to 39 with alopecia areata. Some clones in this sample may be carry-over from other donors' samples. The CDR3 runs from the conserved cysteine through the conserved F or W. A D gene is named only where the DNA matches it firmly. For some rows the clone size is stated as once, few or many, or as a class when expanded; others skip it.

D: -; size: -; V: TRBV7-2; J: TRBJ1-4; DNA: TGTGCCAGCAGCCCCGTCTCAGGGGAACTGTTTTTT; CDR3: CASSPVSGELFF
D: TRBD1; size: -; V: TRBV6-5; J: TRBJ1-2; DNA: TGTGCCAGCACCACGACAGGGGGCAACTATGGCTACACCTTC; CDR3: CASTTTGGNYGYTF
D: TRBD2; size: many; V: TRBV4-2; J: TRBJ2-2; DNA: TGTGCCAGCAGCCATCAGGGCGGGGGGCCGGACACCGGGGAGCTGTTTTTT; CDR3: CASSHQGGGPDTGELFF
D: -; size: few; V: TRBV5-1; J: TRBJ2-7; DNA: TGCGCCAGCAGCTTGGCGTCTAGGAACGAGCAGTACTTC; CDR3: CASSLASRNEQYF
D: -; size: -; V: TRBV11-2; J: TRBJ2-1; DNA: TGTGCCAGCAGCTTGGAGGGGGCGAACTACAATGAGCAGTTCTTC; CDR3: CASSLEGANYNEQFF
D: TRBD2; size: many; V: TRBV5-1; J: TRBJ2-3; DNA: TGCGCCAGCAGCGTGACTAGCGGCCCTGAGGGCGATACGCAGTATTTT; CDR3: CASSVTSGPEGDTQYF
D: TRBD1; size: few; V: TRBV4-3; J: TRBJ2-1; DNA: TGCGCCAGCAGAGGGACAGGTGGCAATGAGCAGTTCTTC; CDR3: CASRGTGGNEQFF
D: -; size: -; V: TRBV5-4; J: TRBJ2-3; DNA: TGTGCCAGCAAAGACACCCCCCACACAGATACGCAGTATTTT; CDR3: CASKDTPHTDTQYF
D: -; size: few; V: TRBV19; J: TRBJ2-7; DNA: TGTGCCAGTAGCCTAGACAGAACACCTATCTACGAGCAGTACTTC; CDR3: CASSLDRTPIYEQYF
D: -; size: few; V: TRBV4-1; J: TRBJ2-2; DNA: TGCGCCAGCAGCCAACAGGAAGGCGTCGCGAACACCGGGGAGCTGTTTTTT; CDR3: CASSQQEGVANTGELFF
D: -; size: -; V: TRBV7-9; J: TRBJ2-3; DNA: TGTGCCAGCAGCTTAGTGATCCCTAGCACAGATACGCAGTATTTT; CDR3: CASSLVIPSTDTQYF
D: -; size: -; V: TRBV7-2; J: TRBJ1-6; DNA: TGTGCCAGCAGCTCCCGGGAGGGGAACCCCCTCCACTTT; CDR3: CASSSREGNPLHF
D: TRBD1; size: -; V: TRBV27; J: TRBJ2-1; DNA: TGTGCCAGCAGGCCGGGACAGGGGGCTGGTGAGCAGTTCTTC; CDR3: CASRPGQGAGEQFF
D: -; size: few; V: TRBV28; J: TRBJ2-1; DNA: TGTGCCAGCAGCAGGGACGGCCCCTACAATGAGCAGTTCTTC; CDR3: CASSRDGPYNEQFF
D: -; size: once; V: TRBV28; J: TRBJ1-4; DNA: TGTGCCAGCAGCCAACAGGGAACTAATGAAAAACTGTTTTTT; CDR3: CASSQQGTNEKLFF
D: TRBD2; size: few; V: TRBV20-1; J: TRBJ2-7; DNA: TGCAGTGCTAGAGGCGGGAGCTCCTACGAGCAGTACTTC; CDR3: CSARGGSSYEQYF
D: -; size: many; V: TRBV4-2; J: TRBJ1-2; DNA: TGTGCCAGCACCACAACGCGGATGAACTATGGCTACACCTTC; CDR3: CASTTTRMNYGYTF
D: -; size: -; V: TRBV12-3/TRBV12-4; J: TRBJ1-5; DNA: TGTGCCAGCAGCCCTAGAAGGGGTTGGAATCAGCCCCAGCATTTT; CDR3: CASSPRRGWNQPQHF
D: -; size: -; V: TRBV29-1; J: TRBJ2-7; DNA: TGCAGCGTCACAGGGCCAAATCCCTACGAGCAGTACTTC; CDR3: CSVTGPNPYEQYF
D: TRBD2; size: few; V: TRBV29-1; J: TRBJ2-1; DNA: TGCAGCGGGGGAGCCCTAGCGGGGGGCATGAATGAGCAGTTCTTC; CDR3: CSGGALAGGMNEQFF
D: TRBD1; size: -; V: TRBV10-3; J: TRBJ2-7; DNA: TGTGCCATCAGACGGACAGGGGAACACTCCTACGAGCAGTACTTC; CDR3: CAIRRTGEHSYEQYF
D: -; size: -; V: TRBV10-3; J: TRBJ2-7; DNA: TGTGCCATCAGTGCCGGGACAATGAAATACGAGCAGTACTTC; CDR3: CAISAGTMKYEQYF
D: TRBD1; size: -; V: TRBV5-1; J: TRBJ1-1; DNA: TGCGCCAGCAGCTTGGAGGGACAGTGGAGCACTGAAGCTTTCTTT; CDR3: CASSLEGQWSTEAFF
D: -; size: -; V: TRBV4-2; J: TRBJ1-1; DNA: TGTGCCAGCAGCCAAGAAGGCAGGAACACTGAAGCTTTCTTT; CDR3: CASSQEGRNTEAFF
D: TRBD2; size: -; V: TRBV4-3; J: TRBJ2-1; DNA: TGCGCCAGCAGCCAGATTAGCGGGAGGGTGTACAATGAGCAGTTCTTC; CDR3: CASSQISGRVYNEQFF
D: -; size: few; V: TRBV12-3/TRBV12-4; J: TRBJ2-1; DNA: TGTGCCAGCAGTCCATTGATGACTAGTTCCTACAATGAGCAGTTCTTC; CDR3: CASSPLMTSSYNEQFF
D: -; size: -; V: TRBV6-1; J: TRBJ2-2; DNA: TGTGCCAGCAGTACGATTACCGGGGAGCTGTTTTTT; CDR3: CASSTITGELFF
D: -; size: few; V: TRBV20-1; J: TRBJ1-2; DNA: TGCAGTGCTAGACCCCTATCGAGCAGGGGCGCTTATGGCTACACCTTC; CDR3: CSARPLSSRGAYGYTF
D: -; size: many; V: TRBV5-6; J: TRBJ2-1; DNA: TGTGCCAGCAAAAGACCCCAGGAGAGCTACAATGAGCAGTTCTTC; CDR3: CASKRPQESYNEQFF
D: TRBD2; size: -; V: TRBV5-1; J: TRBJ2-3; DNA: TGCGCCAGCAGCTTGCCTAGCGGGGTCCATACGCAGTATTTT; CDR3: CASSLPSGVHTQYF
D: TRBD1; size: few; V: TRBV29-1; J: TRBJ1-2; DNA: TGCAGCGTTGAGGACAGGGAGGACTATGGCTACACCTTC; CDR3: CSVEDREDYGYTF
D: -; size: -; V: TRBV19; J: TRBJ2-2; DNA: TGTGCCACCCATAGGGGGGGGACGAACACCGGGGAGCTGTTTTTT; CDR3: CATHRGGTNTGELFF
D: -; size: few; V: TRBV15; J: TRBJ1-1; DNA: TGTGCCACCAGCAGAGATCTTGGCATTAGGAACACTGAAGCTTTCTTT; CDR3: CATSRDLGIRNTEAFF
D: -; size: -; V: TRBV12-3/TRBV12-4; J: TRBJ1-3; DNA: TGTGCCAGCAGTTTTGGTGTAGGCACTGGAAACACCATATATTTT; CDR3: CASSFGVGTGNTIYF
D: TRBD1; size: -; V: TRBV9; J: TRBJ1-1; DNA: TGTGCCAGCAGCGTAGGGGGACAGCACGCCAACACTGAAGCTTTCTTT; CDR3: CASSVGGQHANTEAFF
D: -; size: few; V: TRBV29-1; J: TRBJ2-3; DNA: TGCAGCGTGGCCCTTTGGGGTACGCAGTATTTT; CDR3: CSVALWGTQYF
D: -; size: few; V: TRBV7-8; J: TRBJ1-2; DNA: TGTGCCAGCAGCTTAGGACGGGGCCCTTATGGCTACACCTTC; CDR3: CASSLGRGPYGYTF
D: -; size: -; V: TRBV28; J: TRBJ2-1; DNA: TGTGCCAGCACCCTTAGGGGTGTTAACAATGAGCAGTTCTTC; CDR3: CASTLRGVNNEQFF
D: -; size: few; V: TRBV29-1; J: TRBJ2-5; DNA: TGCAGCGTTGATCAGGGAGGAGAGACCCAGTACTTC; CDR3: CSVDQGGETQYF
D: TRBD2; size: many; V: TRBV7-6; J: TRBJ2-2; DNA: TGTGCCAGCAGCCCCGGGACTAGCGCCGGGGAGCTGTTTTTT; CDR3: CASSPGTSAGELFF
D: -; size: -; V: TRBV7-9; J: TRBJ2-4; DNA: TGTGCCAGCAGCTCCACAGAGAGGGGGGGAGTGTCCAAAAACATTCAGTACTTC; CDR3: CASSSTERGGVSKNIQYF
D: -; size: -; V: TRBV5-6; J: TRBJ2-4; DNA: TGTGCCAGCAGCTCCCGGACCGTCGGGATCAAAAACATTCAGTACTTC; CDR3: CASSSRTVGIKNIQYF
D: -; size: many; V: TRBV11-2; J: TRBJ2-1; DNA: TGTGCCAGCAGCTTAGAGGTAGACCTTCGACCGGAGAATGAGCAGTTCTTC; CDR3: CASSLEVDLRPENEQFF
D: -; size: few; V: TRBV5-6; J: TRBJ2-3; DNA: TGTGCCAGCAGGCTACGCTTCCGGGCCCCCGGGGCAGATACGCAGTATTTT; CDR3: CASRLRFRAPGADTQYF
D: -; size: few; V: TRBV11-2; J: TRBJ2-7; DNA: TGTGCCAGCAGCTTAGAGCGGGTCTCCTACGAGCAGTACTTC; CDR3: CASSLERVSYEQYF
D: -; size: -; V: TRBV11-3; J: TRBJ1-4; DNA: TGTGCCAGCAGCTTCCCGGGACCTAATGAAAAACTGTTTTTT; CDR3: CASSFPGPNEKLFF
D: -; size: -; V: TRBV5-4; J: TRBJ2-7; DNA: TGTGCCAGCAGCCCCTCAACCAGCCTTCGTGGCGAGCAGTACTTC; CDR3: CASSPSTSLRGEQYF
D: -; size: few; V: TRBV20-1; J: TRBJ1-1; DNA: TGCAGTGCTAGACGAAGTGGACACCCCGAAGCTTTCTTT; CDR3: CSARRSGHPEAFF
D: -; size: few; V: TRBV7-7; J: TRBJ1-3; DNA: TGTGCTAGCAGCTTAAGGGAGGCAGGAGCTGGAAACACCATATATTTT; CDR3: CASSLREAGAGNTIYF
D: TRBD1; size: -; V: TRBV24-1; J: TRBJ1-2; DNA: TGTGCCACCAGTGCCCCAGGGGGCAACTATGGCTACACCTTC; CDR3: CATSAPGGNYGYTF
D: -; size: -; V: TRBV24-1; J: TRBJ2-7; DNA: TGTGCCACCAGTGATGGTGGGGGCAGTACGGGCGAGCAGTACTTC; CDR3: CATSDGGGSTGEQYF
D: -; size: many; V: TRBV6-6; J: TRBJ1-4; DNA: TGTGCCACCCGACCAGGGAACACTAATGAAAAACTGTTTTTT; CDR3: CATRPGNTNEKLFF
D: -; size: few; V: TRBV29-1; J: TRBJ1-3; DNA: TGCAGCGTTGAAGTGTGGGGGGGCGGATCTGGAAACACCATATATTTT; CDR3: CSVEVWGGGSGNTIYF
D: -; size: few; V: TRBV6-5; J: TRBJ1-6; DNA: TGTGCCAGCAGTTACTCCGCAGGGCTTTCACCCCTCCACTTT; CDR3: CASSYSAGLSPLHF